Sequencing of this TCR beta chain was carried out in a study of cytomegalovirus exposure and HLA in healthy donors (TCRdb year 2017). Notes on the research overall: An earlier analysis of approximately 550 of the donors reported 250 to 350 Gb of sequence data and 117 million unique TCR beta sequences from some 180 million T cells. An early release that covered some 640 HLA-typed donors contained approximately 300 gigabases of sequencing data and tens of millions of unique TCR sequences. Among the approximately 400 genotyped donors, 75% to 90% belonged to the genetic ancestry cluster associated with self-reported Caucasian donors. The study aimed to test whether cataloging public T cell receptors could reveal signatures of past pathogen exposure. The study profiled the T cell repertoires of about 720 subjects by immunosequencing and related them to cytomegalovirus serostatus. Along with the roughly 670-subject first cohort, a separate validation cohort of around 120 different subjects was used. High-throughput TCR immunosequencing, statistical association of individual TCRs with disease status, and machine learning were combined to predict cytomegalovirus infection status. A later analysis re-examined previously published TCR beta repertoires from more than 550 donors and added high-resolution HLA genotyping to investigate patterns of TCR occurrence. The later analysis used no new phenotypic data to find candidate immune exposures, relying instead on TCR beta sequences and their occurrence across donors. An earlier analysis of a few hundred of the donors applied high-throughput TCR beta sequencing to assess whether each TCR beta V gene segment acted as functional or pseudogenic. Donor age, sex, ethnicity and CMV serostatus were compiled together with the repertoire data. A later genetic analysis took genome-wide SNP genotypes for about 55% of the 666 donors and used that subset as a discovery cohort. All discovery cohort repertoires had been generated using a single sequencing platform. Class I and class II HLA loci were covered by the typing at four-digit resolution. The number of typed donors differed by locus: roughly 629-640 for A, B, C, DRB1 and DQB1; 500 to 550 for DQA1; 606 for DPA1; and about 450 for DPB1. Several DR-DQ haplotypes were treated as single units for association and clustering because of strong linkage in the cohort. On average, roughly 250,000 unique TCR beta nucleotide sequences were sequenced per donor among some 420 genotyped donors of the cohort, with roughly 18% of those sequences being non-productive.

Results the study describes overall, beyond this receptor: Only TCR beta chains were sequenced in this cohort, and the absence of alpha or paired-chain data limited detectable features. In a later genetic analysis, fewer N-insertions in productive TCRs were reported among donors in an Asian-associated ancestry cluster than the approximately 710-donor mean. Linkage disequilibrium might explain the correlated functional status among segregating V segments, but an unknown experimental factor could not be ruled out. Because HLA typing was missing for some donors at each locus, association tests included only the typed subset. A cluster of highly shared sequence variants was judged likely to be a technical artifact of the sequencing pipeline. Roughly uniform sequencing depth across donors was assumed in presence/absence analyses, although this assumption may not hold. Cytomegalovirus status was reported to be diagnosed by the classifier with high specificity and sensitivity in both the original and validation cohorts. According to a later analysis, TCR association rates differed among HLA loci, with DRB1 alleles showing the most associated TCRs and HLA-C alleles showing the fewest. For the cohort, immune exposure information was limited to CMV serostatus. A later analysis reported that several top co-occurrence clusters appeared linked to parvovirus B19, influenza, CMV and Epstein-Barr virus. Because the 87-base-pair reads could not distinguish some IMGT-functional V segments, including TRBV6-2 and TRBV6-3, those segments were excluded. A further reported finding was that TCR beta sequences accurately predicted the HLA-A and HLA-B alleles for most subjects in the first cohort. A later analysis found that most CMV-associated TCR beta chains appeared HLA-restricted, with HLA associations seemingly driven largely by CMV exposure. A later analysis found that HLA-associated TCR beta chains were more clonally expanded and had lower generation probabilities than equally common non-associated chains. The earlier analysis of 587 of the donors excluded some 16 rarely observed V segments, including chromosome 9 orphons, because counts were too low. According to the authors, the approach could potentially be generalized to other disease states and immunological phenotypes. Specific HLA alleles were associated with 15,000 to 20,000 TCR beta sequences at a false discovery rate of 0.05 in a later analysis. Most TCR sequences were seen in very few donors, while some public TCRs were found in many individuals. The study listed 150 to 200 TCR beta chains as associated with cytomegalovirus. A few of the identified cytomegalovirus-associated TCR beta chains were confirmed in vitro to be specific for cytomegalovirus antigens. Strong co-occurrence of HLA alleles, especially DR and DQ, made assigning TCR associations to individual alleles difficult. Broadly in line with IMGT annotations, most TCR beta V segments showed up in productive rearrangements about 90% or about 30% of the time in an earlier analysis of a few hundred of the donors. V-gene and J-gene trimming of TCR beta chains was associated with a missense DCLRE1C variant in a later genetic analysis, and the association was replicated in an independent cohort.

The CDR3, from cysteine to phenylalanine, totals 14 residues. Solely the CDR3 DNA is kept, with 42 bases framed from the first base. Taken from the germline V gene, the CDR1 and CDR2 loops are MNHEY and SVGAGI. The trim is 0 bases for V and 2 bases for J, with a gap of 8 bases between the germline ends. The cohort comprised some 700 healthy bone marrow donors. Cohort members were all nominally healthy when sampled, although unrecorded immune exposures were likely present. The donor was CMV seronegative and was included in the group of 352 seronegative cohort members. Every donor gave a peripheral blood sample, and the peripheral blood mononuclear cells from that sample were used for TCR beta sequencing. The Qiagen DNeasy Blood Extraction Kit was used to extract genomic DNA from the blood cell samples. As regards this clone: Its antigen is not yet known. Within one base of it there is no much larger clone, and no base qualities were kept.

Receptors were amplified or captured by the immunoSEQ multiplex PCR assay. For the multiplex PCR, a mixture combining 60 forward primers for TCR Vbeta segments and 13 reverse primers for TCR Jbeta segments was used. The CDR3 region of rearranged TCR beta genes was amplified from genomic DNA with a multiplex PCR assay. The Illumina HiSeq System was used to sequence the amplified TCR beta libraries as 87-base-pair reads. As for the original processing: In a later analysis, 70 million to 95 million unique TCR beta chains were counted across the 650 to 750 repertoires, and some 10 million of these chains were shared by at least two donors. A nearest-neighbor algorithm error-corrected the raw reads and collapsed the reads into unique sequences, merging closely related sequences to remove PCR and sequencing errors. CDR3 sequences were aligned to IMGT reference sequences to assign V, D and J gene segments. For a sequence to be retained, a match of at least six nucleotides was required to both a V gene segment and a J gene segment. A rearrangement counted as productive if the CDR3 had no stop codons and remained in frame with V and J, and every other rearrangement counted as non-productive. Following IMGT convention, CDR3 was defined as the stretch from the second conserved V-encoded cysteine up to the conserved J-encoded phenylalanine. Sequences without an unambiguous match to a single V gene segment were excluded from the earlier analysis of about 600 of the donors. In an earlier analysis of several hundred of the donors, V segments were called functional above 56.7% productive rearrangements and were called segregating when the between-donor standard deviation exceeded 5%. A statistical classification framework was developed to diagnose cytomegalovirus status using the catalog of TCR beta chain sequences. In a later analysis, TCR nucleotide sequences were compared against IMGT/GENE-DB human TR gene sequences so that V and J genes could be assigned. In a later analysis, CDR3 sequences and most-parsimonious VDJ recombination scenarios were assigned using the TCRdist pipeline. In a later analysis, every TCR beta chain was defined by the combination of its CDR3 amino acid sequence and its V-gene family, and reads without a unique V-gene family were dropped. To address suspected cross-contamination and a sequencing artifact, a later analysis removed some 620 highly shared, low-generation-probability nucleotide sequences. A later analysis calculated a clonal expansion index for each public chain from normalized within-repertoire ranks of inferred template counts. In a later analysis, generation probabilities were computed with a VDJ recombination model fitted to out-of-frame rearrangements, and the resulting probabilities were checked against IGoR. In a later analysis, hypergeometric tests were used to score TCR-TCR, TCR-HLA and TCR-CMV co-occurrence, with a repertoire-size bias correction applied to TCR pairs. False discovery rates were estimated in a later analysis by permuting HLA or CMV assignments 20 times. In a later analysis, co-occurring TCRs were grouped with DBSCAN, and TCRdist sequence similarity was added when clustering was performed within HLA-allele-positive subsets. Co-occurrence clustering excluded repertoires with fewer than 30,000 or more than 120,000 public chains, plus five with anomalous nucleotide sharing. TCRdb retrieved this table from immuneACCESS and kept in-frame rearrangements only. Not all clones are present; in checked studies, unresolved V genes account for under half, and no reason is known for the remainder. Clone size and the V and J calls come from that table; the DNA yielded D and trimming. A total of around 99,000 clones appear in this sample, over 65% of them only once. About 3.5% of the sample comes from the top ten.

The sequenced material came from PBMCs. The V and J segments used are TRBV6-5 and TRBJ2-7; no confident D gene assignment can be made. This TCR was sampled from a man aged 35 to 55 in good health and CMV-seronegative. The DNA sequence is given as TGTGCCAGCAGTTACTCCCCGTCCGCCTACGAGCAGTACTTC. Protein translation: CASSYSPSAYEQYF.